This is a list of T cell receptor beta chains from one sample in a study of T cells in localized non-small cell lung cancer. The protocol was immunoSEQ multiplex PCR, while the TCRdb copy is restricted to in-frame clones and leaves out a portion. There are about 33,000 clones in the sample; about nine tenths occur only once, and 15% to 20% lies in the top ten. The sample was peripheral blood mononuclear cells, taken before any cancer treatment. These receptors originate from a man between 40 and 75 years old with stage III lung adenocarcinoma. Both conserved end residues are part of each CDR3. The D gene is left open where the match is weak. Not all rows give a size; the values are once, few, many and, for expanded clones, a class.

TRBV5-5	once	TRBD1	TRBJ2-7	CASSSTGIFDEQYF	TGTGCCAGCAGCTCGACAGGGATCTTCGACGAGCAGTACTTC
TRBV18	-	-	TRBJ1-1	CASSLGLSPMNTEAFF	TGTGCCAGCTCCCTAGGGTTGTCTCCGATGAACACTGAAGCTTTCTTT
TRBV27	-	-	TRBJ1-5	CASSVRGGGISNQPQHF	TGTGCCAGCAGTGTCCGAGGCGGGGGGATTAGCAATCAGCCCCAGCATTTT
TRBV5-1	-	-	TRBJ1-3	CASSWNPLRGFDAGNTIYF	TGCGCCAGCAGCTGGAATCCCTTACGAGGGTTTGACGCAGGAAACACCATATATTTT
TRBV7-2	few	-	TRBJ1-2	CASSPGRGADGYTF	TGTGCCAGCAGCCCCGGAAGGGGGGCCGATGGCTACACCTTC
TRBV28	-	TRBD1	TRBJ1-5	CASSHSGQGNQPQHF	TGTGCCAGCAGTCACTCGGGACAGGGGAACCAGCCCCAGCATTTT
TRBV5-4	-	-	TRBJ1-4	CASSPPGASGEKLFF	TGTGCCAGCAGCCCCCCGGGGGCCTCGGGTGAAAAACTGTTTTTT
TRBV19	-	-	TRBJ2-7	CAWAGPNEQYF	TGTGCCTGGGCCGGGCCCAACGAGCAGTACTTC
TRBV5-4	-	-	TRBJ2-1	CASSLGLDTKAHEQFF	TGTGCCAGCAGCTTGGGGTTAGACACCAAGGCGCATGAGCAGTTCTTC
TRBV13	-	-	TRBJ1-5	CASSVDVSNQPQHF	TGTGCCAGCAGCGTGGATGTTAGCAATCAGCCCCAGCATTTT
TRBV6-1	-	-	TRBJ1-2	CASSEGGQVVNYGYTF	TGTGCCAGCAGCGAAGGAGGCCAGGTGGTGAACTATGGCTACACCTTC
TRBV5-1	once	-	TRBJ1-2	CASSLLETGGYTF	TGCGCCAGCAGCTTGTTGGAGACGGGTGGCTACACCTTC
TRBV28	-	-	TRBJ1-1	CASSPIDRTNTEAFF	TGTGCCAGCAGCCCAATTGACAGGACTAACACTGAAGCTTTCTTT
TRBV4-2	-	-	TRBJ2-7	CASSQDKGKHYEQYF	TGTGCCAGCAGCCAAGATAAGGGTAAACACTACGAGCAGTACTTC
TRBV4-2	-	TRBD1	TRBJ2-3	CASSQTTAWDRGYHLDTQYF	TGTGCCAGCAGCCAAACCACCGCCTGGGACAGGGGTTATCATTTAGATACGCAGTATTTT
TRBV28	-	TRBD1	TRBJ1-1	CASSFSSGQRQAFF	TGTGCCAGCAGTTTTTCTTCGGGACAGCGACAAGCTTTCTTT
TRBV2	few	-	TRBJ1-5	CASMRNSNQPQHF	TGTGCCAGCATGAGGAATAGCAATCAGCCCCAGCATTTT
TRBV14	-	-	TRBJ1-1	CASSQAATWEDTEAFF	TGTGCCAGCAGCCAAGCGGCTACTTGGGAGGACACTGAAGCTTTCTTT
TRBV18	-	-	TRBJ1-2	CASSHWTDNYGYTF	TGTGCCAGCTCACATTGGACAGATAACTATGGCTACACCTTC
TRBV14	-	-	TRBJ2-6	CASSQGGYSGANVLTF	TGTGCCAGCAGCCAAGGGGGCTACTCTGGGGCCAACGTCCTGACTTTC
TRBV19	few	-	TRBJ1-1	CASSIVNTEAFF	TGTGCCAGTAGTATAGTGAACACTGAAGCTTTCTTT
TRBV11-3	-	TRBD2	TRBJ2-5	CASRDNSGGAETQYF	TGTGCCAGCAGGGACAATAGCGGGGGGGCGGAGACCCAGTACTTC
TRBV5-1	-	-	TRBJ2-5	CASSFSPGETQYF	TGCGCCAGCAGCTTTTCCCCGGGGGAGACCCAGTACTTC
TRBV7-8	-	-	TRBJ1-1	CASSYRVNTEAFF	TGTGCCAGCAGCTACAGGGTGAACACTGAAGCTTTCTTT
TRBV27	-	-	TRBJ2-7	CASSFSTGLLLYF	TGTGCCAGCAGTTTCTCTACAGGGCTCCTACTCTACTTC
TRBV28	once	-	TRBJ1-5	CASSLLAANQPQHF	TGTGCCAGCAGTTTATTGGCCGCCAATCAGCCCCAGCATTTT
TRBV18	-	-	TRBJ1-3	CASSQEQFSGNTIYF	TGTGCCAGCTCACAAGAACAGTTCTCTGGAAACACCATATATTTT
TRBV15	-	-	TRBJ1-6	CATSRPRVGNNSPLHF	TGTGCCACCAGCAGACCCCGAGTAGGAAATAATTCACCCCTCCACTTT
TRBV5-1	few	-	TRBJ1-4	CASSPQNPLGEKLFF	TGCGCCAGCAGCCCCCAGAACCCTTTGGGGGAAAAACTGTTTTTT
TRBV30	-	-	TRBJ2-5	CAWSVRPGETQYF	TGTGCCTGGAGTGTAAGGCCCGGAGAGACCCAGTACTTC
TRBV30	-	-	TRBJ1-1	CAWSVTGVGEAFF	TGTGCCTGGAGTGTAACTGGGGTGGGGGAAGCTTTCTTT
TRBV15	once	TRBD2	TRBJ2-1	CATSRWLAGGNEQFF	TGTGCCACCAGCAGGTGGCTAGCGGGGGGGAATGAGCAGTTCTTC
TRBV23-1	-	-	TRBJ2-1	CASSLRADHEQFF	TGCGCCAGCAGTCTAAGGGCAGATCATGAGCAGTTCTTC
TRBV4-1	-	-	TRBJ1-5	CASSQGGQFNQPQHF	TGCGCCAGCAGCCAAGGGGGACAATTCAATCAGCCCCAGCATTTT